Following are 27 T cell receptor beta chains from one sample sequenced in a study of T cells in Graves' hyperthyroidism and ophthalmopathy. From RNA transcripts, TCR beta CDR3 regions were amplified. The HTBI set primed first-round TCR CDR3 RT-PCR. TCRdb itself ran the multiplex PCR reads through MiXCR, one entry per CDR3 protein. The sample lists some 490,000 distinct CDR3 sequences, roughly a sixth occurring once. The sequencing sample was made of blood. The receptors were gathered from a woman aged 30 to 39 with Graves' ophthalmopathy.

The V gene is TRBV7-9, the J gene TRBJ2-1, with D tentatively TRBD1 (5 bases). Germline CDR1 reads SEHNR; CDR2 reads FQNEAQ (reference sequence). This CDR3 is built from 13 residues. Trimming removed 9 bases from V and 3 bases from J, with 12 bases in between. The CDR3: CASTGIVYNEQFF. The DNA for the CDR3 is TGTGCCAGTACAGGAATAGTCTACAATGAGCAGTTCTTC.

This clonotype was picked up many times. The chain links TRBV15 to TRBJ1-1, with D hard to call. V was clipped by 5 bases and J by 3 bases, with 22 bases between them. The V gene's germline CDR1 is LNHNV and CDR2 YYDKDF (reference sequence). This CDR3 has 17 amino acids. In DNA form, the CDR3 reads TGTGCCACCAGCTCAACCCTCCCAGGACTGGGTCACACTGAAGCTTTCTTT. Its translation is CATSSTLPGLGHTEAFF.

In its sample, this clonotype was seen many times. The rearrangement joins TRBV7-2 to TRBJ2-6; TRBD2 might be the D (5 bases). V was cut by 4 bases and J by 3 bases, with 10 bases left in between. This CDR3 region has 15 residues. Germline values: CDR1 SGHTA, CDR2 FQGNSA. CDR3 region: CASSYRGSGANVLTF. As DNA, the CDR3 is TGTGCCAGCAGCTACCGGGGAAGTGGGGCCAACGTCCTGACTTTC.

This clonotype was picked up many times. CDR3 protein: CSARLAYYNEQFF. CDR3 nucleotides: TGCAGTGCTAGACTAGCTTACTACAATGAGCAGTTCTTC. This sequence joins TRBV20-1 and TRBJ2-1, with TRBD2 as a possible D gene (5 bases). This CDR3 spans 13 amino acids. In germline, CDR1 is DFQATT, CDR2 SNEGSKA (reference sequence). V gave up 2 bases and J gave up 3 bases, with 8 bases separating them.

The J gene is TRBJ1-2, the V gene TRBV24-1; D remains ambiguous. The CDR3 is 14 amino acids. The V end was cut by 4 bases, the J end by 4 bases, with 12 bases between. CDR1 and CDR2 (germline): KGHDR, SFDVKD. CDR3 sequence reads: CATSDVSRIYGYTF. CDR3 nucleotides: TGTGCCACCAGTGACGTCTCGAGGATCTATGGCTACACCTTC.

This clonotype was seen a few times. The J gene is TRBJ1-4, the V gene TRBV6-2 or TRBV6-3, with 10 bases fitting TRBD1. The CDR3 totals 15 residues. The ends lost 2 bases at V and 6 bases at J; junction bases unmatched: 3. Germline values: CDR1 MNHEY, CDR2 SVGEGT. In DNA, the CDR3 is TGTGCCAGCAGTTACCTTGGGACAGGGGATGAAAAACTGTTTTTT. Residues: CASSYLGTGDEKLFF.

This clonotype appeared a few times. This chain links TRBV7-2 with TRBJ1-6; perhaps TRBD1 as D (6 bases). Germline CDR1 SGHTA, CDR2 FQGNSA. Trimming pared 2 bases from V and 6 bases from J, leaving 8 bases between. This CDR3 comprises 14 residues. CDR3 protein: CASSLYRVNSPLHF. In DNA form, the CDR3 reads TGTGCCAGCAGCTTATACAGGGTTAATTCACCCCTCCACTTT.

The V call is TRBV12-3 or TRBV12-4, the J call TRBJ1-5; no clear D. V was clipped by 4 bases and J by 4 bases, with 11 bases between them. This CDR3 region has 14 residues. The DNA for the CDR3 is TGTGCCAGCAGTTGGAGGACCCCAAATCAGCCCCAGCATTTT. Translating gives CASSWRTPNQPQHF.

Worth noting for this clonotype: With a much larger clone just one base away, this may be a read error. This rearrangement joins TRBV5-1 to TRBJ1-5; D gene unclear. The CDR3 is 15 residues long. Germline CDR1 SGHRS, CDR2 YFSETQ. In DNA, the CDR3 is TGTGCCAGCAGCTCGACATCAGGAACCCATCAGCCCCAGCATTTT. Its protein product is CASSSTSGTHQPQHF.

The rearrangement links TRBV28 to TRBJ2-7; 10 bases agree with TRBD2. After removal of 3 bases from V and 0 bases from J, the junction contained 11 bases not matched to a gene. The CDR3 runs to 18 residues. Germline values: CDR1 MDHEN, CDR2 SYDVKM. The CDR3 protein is CASSFPSGRGFGSYEQYF. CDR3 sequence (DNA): TGTGCCAGCAGTTTTCCTAGCGGGAGAGGTTTCGGCTCCTACGAGCAGTACTTC. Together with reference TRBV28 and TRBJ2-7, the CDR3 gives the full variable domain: DVKVTQSSRYLVKRTGEKVFLECVQDMDHENMFWYRQDPGLGLRLIYFSYDVKMKEKGDIPEGYSVSREKKERFSLILESASTNQTSMYLCASSFPSGRGFGSYEQYFGPGTRLTVT.

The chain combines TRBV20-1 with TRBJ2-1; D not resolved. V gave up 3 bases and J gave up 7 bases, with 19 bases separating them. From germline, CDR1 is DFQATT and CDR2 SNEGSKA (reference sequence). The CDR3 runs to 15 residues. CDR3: CSASHVVNPHNEQFF. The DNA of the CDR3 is TGCAGTGCTAGTCATGTTGTGAACCCACATAATGAGCAGTTCTTC.

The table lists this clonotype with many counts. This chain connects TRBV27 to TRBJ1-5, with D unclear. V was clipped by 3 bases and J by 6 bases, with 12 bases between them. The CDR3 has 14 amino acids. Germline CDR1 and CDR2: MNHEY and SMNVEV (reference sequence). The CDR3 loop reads CASSFSGVLQPQHF. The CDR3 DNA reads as TGTGCCAGCAGTTTTTCCGGCGTTCTTCAGCCCCAGCATTTT.

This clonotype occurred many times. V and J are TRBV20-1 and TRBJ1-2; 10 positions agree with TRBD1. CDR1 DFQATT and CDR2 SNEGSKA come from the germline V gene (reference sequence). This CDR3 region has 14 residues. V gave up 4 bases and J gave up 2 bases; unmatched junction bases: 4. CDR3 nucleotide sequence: TGCAGTGCTATCCCGGGACAGGGGAACTATGGCTACACCTTC. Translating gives CSAIPGQGNYGYTF.

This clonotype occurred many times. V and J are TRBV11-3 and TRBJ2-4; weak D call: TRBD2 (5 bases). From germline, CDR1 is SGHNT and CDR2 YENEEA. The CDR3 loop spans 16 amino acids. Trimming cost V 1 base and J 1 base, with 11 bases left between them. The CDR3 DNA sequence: TGTGCCAGCAGCTTAGGTGAGGGCGAGGCCAAAAACATTCAGTACTTC. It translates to CASSLGEGEAKNIQYF. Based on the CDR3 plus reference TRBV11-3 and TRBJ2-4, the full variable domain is EAGVVQSPRYKIIEKKQPVAFWCNPISGHNTLYWYLQNLGQGPELLIRYENEEAVDDSQLPKDRFSAERLKGVDSTLKIQPAELGDSAVYLCASSLGEGEAKNIQYFGAGTRLSVL.

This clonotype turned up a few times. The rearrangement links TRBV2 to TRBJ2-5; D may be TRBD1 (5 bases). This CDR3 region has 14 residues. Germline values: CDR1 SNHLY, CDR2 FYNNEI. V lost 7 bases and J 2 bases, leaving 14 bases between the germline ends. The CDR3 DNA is TGTGCCAGCAACTCAATCACAGGTCAAGAGACCCAGTACTTC. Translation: CASNSITGQETQYF. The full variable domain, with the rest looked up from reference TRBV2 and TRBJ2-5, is EPEVTQTPSHQVTQMGQEVILRCVPISNHLYFYWYRQILGQKVEFLVSFYNNEISEKSEIFDDQFSVERPDGSNFTLKIRSTKLEDSAMYFCASNSITGQETQYFGPGTRLLVL.

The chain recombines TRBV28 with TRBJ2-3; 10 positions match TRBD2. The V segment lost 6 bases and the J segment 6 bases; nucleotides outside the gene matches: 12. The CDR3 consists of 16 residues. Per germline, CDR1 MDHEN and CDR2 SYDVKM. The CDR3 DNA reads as TGTGCCAGCAGCCTTATAGCGGGAGGTAGGGGTGATACGCAGTATTTT. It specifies CASSLIAGGRGDTQYF. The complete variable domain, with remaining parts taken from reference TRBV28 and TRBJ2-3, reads DVKVTQSSRYLVKRTGEKVFLECVQDMDHENMFWYRQDPGLGLRLIYFSYDVKMKEKGDIPEGYSVSREKKERFSLILESASTNQTSMYLCASSLIAGGRGDTQYFGPGTRLTVL.

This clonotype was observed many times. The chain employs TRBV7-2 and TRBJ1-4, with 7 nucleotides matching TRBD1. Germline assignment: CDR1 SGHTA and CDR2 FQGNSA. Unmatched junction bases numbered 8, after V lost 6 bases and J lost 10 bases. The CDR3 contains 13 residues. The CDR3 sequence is CASRGSGGGKLFF. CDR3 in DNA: TGTGCCAGCAGGGGGTCAGGGGGGGGAAAACTGTTTTTT.

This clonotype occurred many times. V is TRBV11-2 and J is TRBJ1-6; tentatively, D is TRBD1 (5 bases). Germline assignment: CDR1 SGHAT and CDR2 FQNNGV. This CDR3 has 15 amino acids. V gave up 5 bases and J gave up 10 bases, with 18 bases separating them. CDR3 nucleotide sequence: TGTGCCAGCAGCCCCTCGGGAGGGGTGGCATCACCCCTCCACTTT. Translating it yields CASSPSGGVASPLHF.

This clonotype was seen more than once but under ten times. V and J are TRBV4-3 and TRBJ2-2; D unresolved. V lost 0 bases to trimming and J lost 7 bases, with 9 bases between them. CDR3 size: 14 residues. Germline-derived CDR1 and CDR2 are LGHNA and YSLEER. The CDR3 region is CASSQDLADGELFF. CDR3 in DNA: TGCGCCAGCAGCCAAGATTTGGCTGACGGGGAGCTGTTTTTT.

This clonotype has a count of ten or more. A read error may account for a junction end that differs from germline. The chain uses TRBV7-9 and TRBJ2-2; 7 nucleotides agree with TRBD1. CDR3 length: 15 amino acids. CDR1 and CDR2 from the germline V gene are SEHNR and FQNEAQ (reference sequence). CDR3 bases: TGTGCCAGCAGCGCCGCGACAGGGAACAGCGGGGAGCTGTTTTTT. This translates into CASSAATGNSGELFF.

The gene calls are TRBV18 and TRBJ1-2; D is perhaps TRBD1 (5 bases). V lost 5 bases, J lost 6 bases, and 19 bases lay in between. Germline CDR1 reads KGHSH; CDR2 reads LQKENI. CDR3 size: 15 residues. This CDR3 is CASSLSSGFENGYTF. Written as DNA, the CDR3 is TGTGCCAGCTCATTATCCTCAGGGTTTGAGAATGGCTACACCTTC.

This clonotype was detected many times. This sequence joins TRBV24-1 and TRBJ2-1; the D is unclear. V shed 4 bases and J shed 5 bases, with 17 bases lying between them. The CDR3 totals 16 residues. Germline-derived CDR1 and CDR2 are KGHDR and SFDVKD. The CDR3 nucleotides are TGTGCCACCAGTGAGACTCCCGAAAGACCCAACAATGAGCAGTTCTTC. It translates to CATSETPERPNNEQFF.

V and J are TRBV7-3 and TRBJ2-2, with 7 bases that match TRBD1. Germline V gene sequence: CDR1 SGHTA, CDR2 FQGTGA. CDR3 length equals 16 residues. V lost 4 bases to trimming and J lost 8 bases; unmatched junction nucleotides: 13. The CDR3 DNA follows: TGTGCCAGCAGCTCTCAATCGACAGGGCTTTATGGGGAGCTGTTTTTT. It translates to CASSSQSTGLYGELFF. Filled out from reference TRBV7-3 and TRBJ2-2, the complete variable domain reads GAGVSQTPSNKVTEKGKYVELRCDPISGHTALYWYRQSLGQGPEFLIYFQGTGAADDSGLPNDRFFAVRPEGSVSTLKIQRTERGDSAVYLCASSSQSTGLYGELFFGEGSRLTVL.

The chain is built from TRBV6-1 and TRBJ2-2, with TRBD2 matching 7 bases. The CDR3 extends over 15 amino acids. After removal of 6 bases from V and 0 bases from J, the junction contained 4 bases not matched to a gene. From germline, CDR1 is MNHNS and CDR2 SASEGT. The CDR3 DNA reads TGTGCCAGCAGACTAGCGCACGCGAACACCGGGGAGCTGTTTTTT. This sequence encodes CASRLAHANTGELFF.

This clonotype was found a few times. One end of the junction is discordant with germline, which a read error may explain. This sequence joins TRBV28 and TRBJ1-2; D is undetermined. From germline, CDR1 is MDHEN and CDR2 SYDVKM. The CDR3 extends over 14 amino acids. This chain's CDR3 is CVSSAGVVNYGYTF. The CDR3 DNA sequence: TGTGTCAGCAGTGCGGGTGTCGTTAACTATGGCTACACCTTC.

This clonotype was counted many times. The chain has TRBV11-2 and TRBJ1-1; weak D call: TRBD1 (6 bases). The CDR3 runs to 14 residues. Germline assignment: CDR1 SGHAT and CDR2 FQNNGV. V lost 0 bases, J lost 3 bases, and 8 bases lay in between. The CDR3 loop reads CASSLDSGDTEAFF. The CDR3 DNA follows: TGTGCCAGCAGCTTAGATTCAGGGGACACTGAAGCTTTCTTT.

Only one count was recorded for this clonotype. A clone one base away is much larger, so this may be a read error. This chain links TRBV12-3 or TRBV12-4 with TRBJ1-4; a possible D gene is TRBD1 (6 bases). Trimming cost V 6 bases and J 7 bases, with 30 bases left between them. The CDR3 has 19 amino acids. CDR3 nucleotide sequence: TGTGCCAGCAGCTCCTCGGTCGGGGGCATCTCGACACGAGGTGAAAAACTGTTTTTT. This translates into CASSSSVGGISTRGEKLFF.